The 12 T cell receptor beta chains reported below all come from one sample, sequenced in a study of T-cell reconstitution after alpha-beta-depleted transplantation in children. These receptors' antigens are unknown. Preparation of the TCRbeta library used unique molecular identifiers. One entry per CDR3 protein, called by TCRdb with MiXCR from the PCR reads. The table has about 300,000 distinct CDR3 sequences, nearly 8% seen once. Regarding the study as a whole: By one year post-transplant, T-cell counts and diversity largely arose from T cells that were newly produced.

Sample: peripheral blood, taken 360 days after TCRalphabeta/CD19-depleted stem cell transplant. The source is a female patient aged 2 to 10 who had a stem cell transplant for Fanconi anemia, so the T cells may come from the graft donor.

The V call is TRBV28, the J call TRBJ1-1, with 8 bases lining up with TRBD1. V shed 6 bases, J shed 6 bases, and the junction held 9 bases outside the gene matches. Per the germline V gene, CDR1 is MDHEN and CDR2 is SYDVKM. The CDR3 is made up of 14 amino acids. CDR3 sequence (DNA): TGTGCCAGCAGGCCAGGGACAGGACTATCTGAAGCTTTCTTT. It specifies CASRPGTGLSEAFF.

This clonotype was picked up a small number of times. The chain uses TRBV2 and TRBJ2-3, with D hard to call. Germline values: CDR1 SNHLY, CDR2 FYNNEI. Trimming removed 6 bases from V and 0 bases from J, with 10 bases in between. This CDR3 contains 14 residues. The CDR3: CASSELASTDTQYF. DNA of the CDR3: TGTGCCAGCAGCGAGTTGGCAAGCACAGATACGCAGTATTTT.

This clonotype was seen repeatedly, ten times or more. V usage is TRBV2 and J usage is TRBJ2-5; unclear D gene. Trimming removed 6 bases at V and 2 bases at J, with 10 bases between. The CDR3 is made up of 13 amino acids. The germline V gene encodes CDR1 SNHLY and CDR2 FYNNEI. The CDR3 DNA is TGTGCCAGCAGACTCGTATTTCAAGAGACCCAGTACTTC. It yields the protein CASRLVFQETQYF.

This clonotype was counted only a few times. This chain joins TRBV20-1 and TRBJ1-2, with D unresolved. CDR1 is DFQATT and CDR2 is SNEGSKA in the germline V gene (reference sequence). The CDR3 sequence is 13 residues long. V was cut by 0 bases and J by 6 bases, with 11 bases left in between. The CDR3 DNA follows: TGCAGTGCTAGAGATGGACGGGCCAATGGCTACACCTTC. Translating gives CSARDGRANGYTF.

This clonotype has at least ten counts. This chain connects TRBV11-2 to TRBJ2-3, with 12 bases identical to TRBD2. Germline-derived CDR1 and CDR2 are SGHAT and FQNNGV. The length of the CDR3 is 17 residues. Trimming cost V 0 bases and J 7 bases; bases outside gene matches: 8. The CDR3 loop is CASSLEHLAGGPNTQYF. CDR3 nucleotides: TGTGCCAGCAGCTTAGAACACCTAGCGGGGGGGCCGAATACGCAGTATTTT.

This clonotype was counted ten times or more. The J gene is TRBJ2-7, the V gene TRBV27; 10 bases match TRBD1. The J segment lost 4 bases and the V segment lost 4 bases, leaving 7 bases of the junction unmatched. CDR1 and CDR2 from the germline V gene are MNHEY and SMNVEV (reference sequence). The length of the CDR3 is 15 residues. The DNA of the CDR3 is TGTGCCAGCAGTTCAACCGGGACAGGGGTGTACGAGCAGTACTTC. Its translation is CASSSTGTGVYEQYF.

This clonotype was seen repeatedly, ten times or more. This rearrangement joins TRBV9 to TRBJ2-7; D gene uncertain. The CDR3 loop spans 11 amino acids. Trimming took 3 bases from V and 6 from J, leaving 7 bases between them. Germline CDR1 SGDLS, CDR2 YYNGEE. CDR3 protein: CASSGSSEQYV. The CDR3 nucleotides are TGTGCCAGCAGCGGATCGAGCGAGCAGTACGTC.

V is TRBV13 and J is TRBJ2-1, with TRBD2 matching over 7 bases. This CDR3 is 16 amino acids long. The germline V gene encodes CDR1 PRHDT and CDR2 FYEKMQ (reference sequence). The trim removed 4 bases at V and 8 bases at J, leaving 14 bases unmatched. CDR3 amino acids: CASSSRLAGHGDEQFF. Here the CDR3 DNA reads TGTGCCAGCAGCTCCCGACTAGCTGGGCACGGCGATGAGCAGTTCTTC.

Only one count was recorded for this clonotype. The junction and the germline gene differ at one end; a read error may be behind it. The rearrangement uses TRBV7-7 and TRBJ2-1, with D possibly being TRBD1 or TRBD2 (5 bases each). The CDR3 is 20 residues long. The germline V gene encodes CDR1 SSHAT and CDR2 FNYEAQ (reference sequence). The CDR3 region is CASSPGTGFELLGAYNEQFF. The CDR3 DNA sequence: TGTGCTAGCAGCCCTGGGACGGGATTTGAACTACTAGGGGCCTACAATGAGCAGTTCTTC.

This clonotype was seen many times. This chain links TRBV6-2 or TRBV6-3 with TRBJ2-7, with D perhaps given as TRBD1 or TRBD2 (7 bases each). The CDR3 covers 13 residues. V gave up 5 bases and J gave up 3 bases, with 11 bases separating them. The V gene's germline CDR1 is MNHEY and CDR2 SVGEGT. The CDR3 bases are TGTGCCAGCAGTCGGGGGGACAGCTACGAGCAGTACGTC. The encoded protein is CASSRGDSYEQYV.

The V and J genes are TRBV7-2 and TRBJ2-1, with a possible D match to TRBD1 (6 bases). There are 16 residues in the CDR3. The germline V and J ends were trimmed by 3 bases and 4 bases, with 16 bases remaining between them. The germline V gene has CDR1 SGHTA and CDR2 FQGNSA. In DNA, the CDR3 is TGTGCCAGCAGCTTGACAGGTGGTACCTTATACAATGAGCAGTTCTTC. Its translation is CASSLTGGTLYNEQFF.

In its sample, this clonotype was seen many times. The gene calls are TRBV7-6 and TRBJ2-3; 9 nucleotides agree with TRBD1. There are 15 residues in the CDR3. From germline, CDR1 is SGHVS and CDR2 FNYEAQ. The trim removed 10 bases at V and 5 bases at J, leaving 13 bases unmatched. The CDR3 loop reads CATLDRGLLGDTQYF. The CDR3 nucleotides read TGTGCCACCTTGGACAGGGGCCTCTTAGGAGATACGCAGTATTTT. Together with reference TRBV7-6 and TRBJ2-3, the CDR3 gives the full variable domain: GAGVSQSPRYKVTKRGQDVALRCDPISGHVSLYWYRQALGQGPEFLTYFNYEAQQDKSGLPNDRFSAERPEGSISTLTIQRTEQRDSAMYRCATLDRGLLGDTQYFGPGTRLTVL.